The 19 T cell receptor delta chains reported below all come from one sample, sequenced in a study of γδ T cells in repeated Plasmodium falciparum infection. TCRdb fed the multiplex PCR reads into CATT to redo clone calling. The sample holds 45,000 to 60,000 delta-chain clones, approximately 1.8% seen once. Flow sorting of PBMC yielded separate Vgamma9/Vdelta2+ and Vdelta2-negative gammadelta T cell populations for bulk repertoire analysis. Sequencing used gamma-delta T cells from blood. These receptors all stem from a pool of human donors (malaria-infected and uninfected, not separated).

In this sample, this clone turned up many times. Only one base separates this from a far larger clonotype, so it likely reflects a read error. Other DNA variants within this sample encode the same CDR3. The rearrangement links TRDV2 to TRDJ3, with D unclear. The CDR3 is 18 residues long. Germline CDR1 GEAIGNYY, CDR2 EKD. The CDR3 nucleotides read TGCGCCTGTGACAAGGTACCCAATCTCTCCTGGGACACCCGACAGATGTTTTTC. Its protein is CACDKVPNLSWDTRQMFF.

This clone has only a few counts. With only one base between it and a far larger clone, this is likely a read error. The same CDR3 can be traced to other DNA sequences in this sample. The J gene went uncalled, whereas the V gene is TRAV38-2/DV8. The CDR3 consists of 20 residues. Germline V CDR1 and CDR2: TSESDYY, QEAYKQQN. In nucleotides, the CDR3 is TGTGCTTATAGGAGGGTTTCCCCCTCCGAAGGCCCTCGGTACACCGATAAACTTATCTTT. Protein sequence: CAYRRVSPSEGPRYTDKLIF.

Comments on this clone: It is likely a read error: a sequence one base away is far more abundant. At the DNA level, this CDR3 is encoded by other sequences in the same sample as well. V usage is TRDV2 and J usage is TRDJ3, with a tentative D call TRDD3 (6 bases). The J gene is not listed in TCRdb, so it was assigned here from a DNA match to germline. The CDR3 is 20 residues long. The V end was cut by 3 bases, the J end by 0 bases, with 20 bases between. CDR1 GEAIGNYY and CDR2 EKD come from the germline V gene. The CDR3 DNA reads as TGTGCCTGTGACCTTACAGGGGATGCCCGGAGCTCCTGGGACACCCGACAGATGTTTTTC. Translating gives CACDLTGDARSSWDTRQMFF.

The chain recombines TRDV1 with TRDJ1; 12 bases match TRDD3. TCRdb records no J gene; here it was assigned by comparing the DNA to germline. Per the germline V gene, CDR1 is TSWWSYY and CDR2 is QGS. This CDR3 comprises 24 residues. The ends lost 3 bases at V and 2 bases at J; junction bases unmatched: 28. CDR3 sequence: CALGDGLPTWLGDTWALGTDKLIF. CDR3 DNA: TGTGCTCTTGGGGACGGCCTTCCTACGTGGCTGGGGGATACGTGGGCCTTAGGAACCGATAAACTCATCTTT.

As for this clone: One base separates it from a far larger clone, so it is likely a read error. This sample also contains other DNA sequences that code for the same CDR3. The chain uses TRAV38-2/DV8 and TRDJ1, with D perhaps matching TRDD3 (5 bases). In the absence of a J gene in TCRdb, the DNA was matched to germline to assign it here. From germline, CDR1 is TSESDYY and CDR2 QEAYKQQN. V gave up 9 bases and J gave up 5 bases, with 23 bases separating them. This CDR3 is built from 15 residues. The CDR3: CASSRGIRRADKLIF. CDR3 sequence (DNA): TGTGCTTCGTCCCGTGGGATCCGGCGGGCAGATAAACTCATCTTT.

This clone was seen only a few times. A far larger clone differs by one base, so this is likely a read error. The same CDR3 also results from other DNA sequences found in this sample. The V gene is TRDV1, the J gene TRDJ1; D perhaps matches TRDD3 (10 bases). TCRdb carries no J gene annotation; the J gene was assigned here by matching the DNA with germline. The germline V gene encodes CDR1 TSWWSYY and CDR2 QGS. The CDR3 contains 21 residues. CDR3 region: CALGGGLPTNWGIRLADKLIF. For the CDR3, the DNA is TGTGCCCTTGGGGGAGGCCTTCCTACAAACTGGGGGATTCGGCTAGCCGATAAACTCATCTTT.

This clone was seen a handful of times. A far larger clone lies a single base away; this is likely a read error. Other DNA sequences in the sample encode the same CDR3. The chain uses TRDV1 and TRDJ1, with 12 nucleotides matching TRDD3. Here the J gene was assigned by germline matching of the DNA, as TCRdb has none. V gave up 2 bases and J gave up 3 bases; unmatched junction bases: 16. CDR3 length: 20 residues. In germline, CDR1 is TSWWSYY, CDR2 QGS. The CDR3 loop is CALGELGPYWGIPNPDKLIF. CDR3 nucleotides: TGTGCTCTTGGGGAATTGGGCCCTTACTGGGGGATACCTAATCCCGATAAACTCATCTTT.

This clone was observed at least ten times. TCRdb's protein for this DNA is that of a much larger clone and differs from the translation at residue 6, likely a read error; the protein shown is the DNA translation. V gene TRDV2 combines with J gene TRDJ1; D is ambiguous. There are 13 residues in the CDR3. Trimming pared 3 bases from V and 3 bases from J, leaving 10 bases between. From germline, CDR1 is GEAIGNYY and CDR2 EKD. The CDR3 is CACDAPSSDKLIF. The DNA for the CDR3 is TGTGCCTGTGACGCCCCGTCGTCCGATAAACTCATCTTT.

This clone was counted only a few times. TCRdb lists the protein of a much larger clone for this DNA, which differs at residue 11, so this is likely a read error; the protein given here is translated from the DNA itself. This chain joins TRDV1 and TRDJ1; D is possibly TRDD2 (6 bases). The J gene is not listed in TCRdb, so it was assigned here from a DNA match to germline. Germline V gives CDR1 TSWWSYY, CDR2 QGS. V gave up 1 base and J gave up 0 bases, with 27 bases separating them. The CDR3 runs to 21 residues. The CDR3 loop reads CALGEPSRILRRGPYTDKLIF. The CDR3 DNA sequence: TGTGCTCTTGGGGAACCTTCCCGAATCCTACGCCGGGGACCTTACACCGATAAACTCATCTTT.

This clone was detected ten times or more. This CDR3 reads CALGLPFRARGIPKRSDKLIF. As DNA, the CDR3 is TGTGCTCTTGGGCTTCCTTTCCGAGCAAGGGGGATACCGAAGAGGTCCGATAAACTCATCTTT. This chain joins TRDV1 and TRDJ1; 9 bases agree with TRDD3. Germline-derived CDR1 and CDR2 are TSWWSYY and QGS. The CDR3 runs 21 residues. V was pared by 5 bases and J by 3 bases, with 25 bases of the junction left unmatched.

This clone was seen a handful of times. Only one base separates this from a far larger clonotype, so it likely reflects a read error. The sample has other DNA sequences that encode this CDR3 too. V gene TRDV3 combines with J gene TRDJ1; 13 nucleotides line up with TRDD3. Since TCRdb gives no J gene, matching the DNA to germline was used here to assign it. The CDR3 length is 22 residues. CDR1 TVYSNPD and CDR2 GDNSRS come from the germline V gene (reference sequence). In DNA, the CDR3 is TGTGCCTTTTCTTCCTACGGCACCTTACTGGGGGATACGGTACCTCACACCGACAAACTCATCTTT. Amino acid sequence: CAFSSYGTLLGDTVPHTDKLIF.

For this clone: A far bigger clonotype differs at one base, so this is likely a read error. This sample includes further DNA sequences coding for the same CDR3. The rearrangement joins TRDV1 to TRDJ1; TRDD3 agrees at 10 bases. Because TCRdb records no J gene, it was assigned here through a match of the DNA to germline. The CDR3 extends over 23 amino acids. With 4 bases clipped from V and 0 bases from J, the junction kept 26 bases outside the gene matches. Germline V gene data show CDR1 as TSWWSYY and CDR2 as QGS. Here the CDR3 reads CALGAPYEFLLWGIGAYTDKLIF. In DNA form, the CDR3 reads TGTGCTCTTGGGGCACCCTATGAGTTCCTACTCTGGGGGATAGGAGCTTACACCGATAAACTCATCTTT.

By sample share, this clone is medium-sized. Other DNA sequences within the sample encode an identical CDR3. The chain combines TRDV1 with TRDJ1, with TRDD3 matching 12 bases. J lost 7 bases, V lost 3 bases, and 24 bases had no gene match. Germline CDR1 reads TSWWSYY; CDR2 reads QGS. The CDR3 spans 21 residues. The CDR3 DNA reads TGTGCTCTTGGGGATCCTCTTCTATCCAGCTGGGGGATACGCGGTCTTGGTAAACTCATCTTT. As protein: CALGDPLLSSWGIRGLGKLIF.

This clone was counted a few times. The protein that TCRdb holds for this DNA derives from a much larger clone and differs from the translated DNA at residue 6, which likely indicates a read error; the protein shown here is translated from the DNA. The chain carries TRDV3 and TRDJ1; possible D gene TRDD2, 6 bases. The J gene comes from matching the DNA to germline here; TCRdb lacks it. CDR1 and CDR2 (germline): TVYSNPD, GDNSRS (reference sequence). The CDR3 sequence is 21 residues long. The CDR3 region is CATLKIVILPGWCPYTDKLIF. The CDR3 nucleotides read TGTGCTACGCTCAAAATCGTTATCCTACCGGGCTGGTGCCCATACACCGATAAACTCATCTTT.

In its sample, this clone was seen a few times. Given a far larger clone just one base away, this is likely a sequencing read error. Other DNA sequences in this sample translate to the same CDR3. The rearrangement joins TRDV1 to TRDJ2, with TRDD3 matching over 12 bases. The CDR3 has 20 residues. Germline-derived CDR1 and CDR2 are TSWWSYY and QGS. V was pared by 0 bases and J by 7 bases, with 15 bases of the junction left unmatched. The CDR3 reads CALGELPFPYWGILEAQLFF. As DNA, the CDR3 is TGTGCTCTTGGGGAACTACCGTTCCCGTACTGGGGGATACTTGAAGCACAACTCTTCTTT.

On this clone itself: The protein TCRdb lists belongs to a much larger clone and differs from this DNA's translation at residue 21, which points to a read error; the protein shown is made from the DNA. This chain connects TRDV1 to TRDJ1; TRDD3 matches 7 bases. The J gene comes from matching the DNA to germline here; TCRdb lacks it. Germline V gene sequence: CDR1 TSWWSYY, CDR2 QGS. CDR3 length: 25 amino acids. Here the CDR3 DNA reads TGTGCTCTTGGGGAACCCCTCCTCTTAGGGGGGATTCCCCCCCATCCTCTCTTGTACACCGAGAAACTCATCTTT. Its protein product is CALGEPLLLGGIPPHPLLYTEKLIF.

At least ten counts were recorded for this clone. TCRdb records a much larger clone's protein for this DNA, with a difference at residue 16 that likely arises from a read error; the protein given is the translation of the DNA. The chain carries TRDV2 and TRDJ1; 9 nucleotides agree with TRDD3. No J gene was available from TCRdb, and it was assigned here by a germline match of the DNA. The CDR3 spans 19 residues. The germline CDR1 and CDR2 sequences are GEAIGNYY and EKD. The CDR3 nucleotides are TGTGCCTGTGACACCTTCCCGGCTCTGGGGGATCCTTTCACCGATAGACTCATCTTT. Translating it yields CACDTFPALGDPFTDRLIF.

Regarding this clone: The translation of this DNA and the TCRdb protein of a much larger clone differ at residue 10, probably owing to a read error; the protein shown here is translated from the DNA. This chain joins TRDV1 and TRDJ1; 9 bases line up with TRDD3. V dropped 0 bases and J dropped 2; count of bases not matched to a gene: 25. Germline-derived CDR1 and CDR2 are TSWWSYY and QGS. CDR3 length: 23 amino acids. The CDR3 loop is CALGELVIFPNQGGYLWTDKLIF. DNA of the CDR3: TGTGCTCTTGGGGAACTCGTTATATTCCCAAATCAAGGGGGATACCTTTGGACCGATAAACTCATCTTT.

This clone was picked up many times. The chain's CDR3 is CALGELVPSWNWGITGTDKLIF. CDR3 sequence (DNA): TGTGCTCTTGGGGAATTAGTTCCTAGCTGGAACTGGGGGATAACTGGGACCGATAAACTCATCTTT. The J gene is TRDJ1, the V gene TRDV1, with TRDD3 matching 11 bases. The CDR3 sequence is 22 residues long. The V and J ends lost 2 bases and 2 bases, in that order; junction bases with no gene match: 22. Looked up from germline, CDR1 is TSWWSYY and CDR2 is QGS.